The present entry profiles one T cell receptor (beta chain) with its context. CDR1 and CDR2 (germline): LGHNA, YNFKEQ. CDR3 length: 15 residues. V was trimmed by 3 bases and J by 2 bases, leaving 11 bases between them. This entry is derived from a study of T cell changes during pregnancy in multiple sclerosis. Method: immunoSEQ multiplex PCR; TCRdb's copy keeps in-frame clones and lacks some. The table includes fewer than 80,000 clones, roughly nine tenths detected once. This receptor was taken from a female donor in good health, enrolled as a control in a pregnancy study. The chain employs TRBV4-2 and TRBJ1-5; D is unresolved. Sequencing used peripheral blood, obtained in the first trimester of pregnancy. CDR3 sequence reads: CASSQSAGGNQPQHF. The DNA of the CDR3 is TGTGCCAGCAGCCAGTCGGCCGGGGGCAATCAGCCCCAGCATTTT.